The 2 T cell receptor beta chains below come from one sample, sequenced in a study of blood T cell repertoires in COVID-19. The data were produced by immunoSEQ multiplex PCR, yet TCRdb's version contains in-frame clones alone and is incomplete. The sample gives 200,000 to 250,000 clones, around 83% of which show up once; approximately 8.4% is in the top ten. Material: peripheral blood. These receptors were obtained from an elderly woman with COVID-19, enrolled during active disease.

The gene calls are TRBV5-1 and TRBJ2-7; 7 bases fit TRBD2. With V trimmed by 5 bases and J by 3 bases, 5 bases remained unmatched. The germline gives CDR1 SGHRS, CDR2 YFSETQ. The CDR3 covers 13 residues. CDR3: CASSPAGDYEQYF. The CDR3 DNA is TGCGCCAGCAGTCCCGCGGGGGACTACGAGCAGTACTTC.

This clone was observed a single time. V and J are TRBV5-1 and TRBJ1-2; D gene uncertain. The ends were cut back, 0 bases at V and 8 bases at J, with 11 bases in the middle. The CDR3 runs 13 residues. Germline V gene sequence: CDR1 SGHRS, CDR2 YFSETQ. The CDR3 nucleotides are TGCGCCAGCAGCTTGGCCGTAAGGGAGGGCTACACCTTC. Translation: CASSLAVREGYTF.